This T cell receptor (beta chain) was identified during a study of T cell responses to AZD1222 COVID-19 vaccine. Study-wide findings and caveats: Dominant at 160-218 and 743-854, vaccine-associated CD4 TCRs also spanned spike. Spike-specific TCR breadth and depth were elevated following two AZD1222 doses. Possibly, clonal diversity was underestimated; donors were largely white British and included more females.

Using immunoSEQ multiplex PCR, the repertoire was profiled, and TCRdb retains in-frame clones only, with some absent. This repertoire shows about 120,000 clones, about 90% found once; its top ten account for approximately 7.9%. Trimming took 4 bases from V and 5 from J; bases not matched to a gene: 13. Per germline, CDR1 LNHDA and CDR2 SQIVND (reference sequence). This CDR3 is built from 17 residues. This clone was seen only once. Antigen: not known. This chain connects TRBV19 to TRBJ1-2, with 10 nucleotides matching TRBD1. The receptor was derived from an adult who received the AZD1222 COVID-19 vaccine. Sequencing used peripheral blood, obtained 28 days after the second AZD1222 dose. In DNA, the CDR3 is TGTGCCAGTAGTACAACCCGGGACAGGGGATTAAGTTATGGCTACACCTTC. The encoded protein is CASSTTRDRGLSYGYTF.